This T cell receptor beta chain was found in a study of beta chain features in type 1 diabetes. The isolated RNA, all of it, was reverse transcribed, so expressed TCRB transcripts were what got sequenced. Here immunoSEQ multiplex PCR was the method, and the copy in TCRdb shows in-frame clones only, minus some. The table has 300,000 to 400,000 clones, over 9.5% seen once. With 8 bases clipped from V and 5 bases from J, the junction kept 7 bases outside the gene matches. Germline assignment: CDR1 SQVTM and CDR2 ANQGSEA. The CDR3 consists of 13 residues. This clone was counted only a few times. Central memory, naive, regulatory and stem cell-like memory CD4+ cells were sorted by CD45RO/CCR7/CD25/CD127/CD95/CD27.

This chain joins TRBV29-1 and TRBJ1-2; 11 nucleotides align to TRBD1. The receptor's source is a man aged 18 to 35 in good health. Material for sequencing was naive CD4+ T cells from blood. CDR3 sequence (DNA): TGCAGCATCGGACAGGGGGCAGGTTATGGCTACACCTTC. Residues: CSIGQGAGYGYTF.